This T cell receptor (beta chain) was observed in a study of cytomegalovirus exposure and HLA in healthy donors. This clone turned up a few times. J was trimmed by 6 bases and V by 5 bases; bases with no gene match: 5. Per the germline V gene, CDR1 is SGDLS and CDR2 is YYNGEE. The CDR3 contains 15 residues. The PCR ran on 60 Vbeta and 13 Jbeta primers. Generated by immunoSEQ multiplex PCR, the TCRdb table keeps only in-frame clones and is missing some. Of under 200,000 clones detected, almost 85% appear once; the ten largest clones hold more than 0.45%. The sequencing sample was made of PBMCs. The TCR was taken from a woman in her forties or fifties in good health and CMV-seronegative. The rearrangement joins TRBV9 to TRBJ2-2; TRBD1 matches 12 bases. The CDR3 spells CASRAGTGGPGELFF. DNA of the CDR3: TGTGCCAGCAGAGCCGGGACAGGGGGCCCCGGGGAGCTGTTTTTT.